This T cell receptor (beta chain) was captured in a study of T cell changes during pregnancy in multiple sclerosis. Per the germline V gene, CDR1 is MNHEY and CDR2 is SMNVEV (reference sequence). The CDR3 consists of 13 residues. The ends lost 6 bases at V and 1 base at J; junction bases unmatched: 0. Generated by immunoSEQ multiplex PCR, the TCRdb table keeps only in-frame clones and is missing some. The sample has about 40,000 clones, around 94% seen once. The receptor was isolated from a female donor with multiple sclerosis, enrolled in a pregnancy study. This sequence joins TRBV27 and TRBJ1-1; the match to TRBD1 covers 9 bases. Sequencing used peripheral blood, obtained in the third trimester of pregnancy. In DNA, the CDR3 is TGTGCCAGCAGGGACAGGGGGAACACTGAAGCTTTCTTT. This sequence encodes CASRDRGNTEAFF.